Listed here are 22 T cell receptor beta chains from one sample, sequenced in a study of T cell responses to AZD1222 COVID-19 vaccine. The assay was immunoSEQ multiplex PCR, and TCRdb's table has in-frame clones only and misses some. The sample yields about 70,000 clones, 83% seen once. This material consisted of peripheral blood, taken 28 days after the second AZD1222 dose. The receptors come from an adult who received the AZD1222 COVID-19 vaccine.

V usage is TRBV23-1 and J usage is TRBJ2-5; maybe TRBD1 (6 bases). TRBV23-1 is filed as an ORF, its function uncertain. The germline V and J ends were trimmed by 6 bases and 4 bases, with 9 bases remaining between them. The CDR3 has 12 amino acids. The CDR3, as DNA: TGCGCCAGCAGCACAGGGTTAGAGACCCAGTACTTC. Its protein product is CASSTGLETQYF.

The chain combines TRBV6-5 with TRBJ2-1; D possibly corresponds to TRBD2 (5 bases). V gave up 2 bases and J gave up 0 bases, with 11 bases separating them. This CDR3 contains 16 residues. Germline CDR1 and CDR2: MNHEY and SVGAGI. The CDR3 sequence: CASSYTHTSSYNEQFF. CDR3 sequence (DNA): TGTGCCAGCAGTTACACCCATACTAGCTCCTACAATGAGCAGTTCTTC.

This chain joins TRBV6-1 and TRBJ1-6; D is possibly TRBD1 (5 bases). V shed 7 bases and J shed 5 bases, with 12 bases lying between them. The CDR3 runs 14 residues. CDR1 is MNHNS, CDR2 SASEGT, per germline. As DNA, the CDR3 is TGTGCCAGCAAGGGGTCGGGGGATAATTCACCCCTCCACTTT. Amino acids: CASKGSGDNSPLHF.

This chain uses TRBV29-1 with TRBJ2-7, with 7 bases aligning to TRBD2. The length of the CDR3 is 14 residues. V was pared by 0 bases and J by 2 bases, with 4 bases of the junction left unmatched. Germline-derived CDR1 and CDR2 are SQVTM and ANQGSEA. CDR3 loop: CSVEDEAGTYEQYF. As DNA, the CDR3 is TGCAGCGTTGAAGATGAAGCGGGAACCTACGAGCAGTACTTC.

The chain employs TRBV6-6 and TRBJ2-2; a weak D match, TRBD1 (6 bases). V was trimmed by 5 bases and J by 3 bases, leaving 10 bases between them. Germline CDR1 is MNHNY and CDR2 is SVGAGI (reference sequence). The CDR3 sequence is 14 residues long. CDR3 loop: CASSLGQYTGELFF. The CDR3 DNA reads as TGTGCCAGCAGTCTAGGACAGTACACCGGGGAGCTGTTTTTT.

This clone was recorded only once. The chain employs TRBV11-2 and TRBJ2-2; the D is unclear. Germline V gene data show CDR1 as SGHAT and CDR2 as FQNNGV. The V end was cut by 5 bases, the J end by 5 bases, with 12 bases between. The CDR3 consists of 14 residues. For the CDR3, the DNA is TGTGCCAGCAGCCTCGAGGCTGGGACCGGGGAGCTGTTTTTT. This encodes CASSLEAGTGELFF.

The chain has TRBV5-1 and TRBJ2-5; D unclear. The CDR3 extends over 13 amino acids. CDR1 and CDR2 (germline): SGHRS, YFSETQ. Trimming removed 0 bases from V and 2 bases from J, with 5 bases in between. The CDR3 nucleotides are TGCGCCAGCAGCTTGGTACCTCAAGAGACCCAGTACTTC. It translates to CASSLVPQETQYF.

CDR3 amino acids: CASSLDGGGNYGYTF. The DNA of the CDR3 is TGTGCCAGCAGCTTAGATGGCGGGGGCAACTATGGCTACACCTTC. V is TRBV11-3 and J is TRBJ1-2; D perhaps matches TRBD1 (6 bases). Germline CDR1 and CDR2: SGHNT and YENEEA. The V end was cut by 0 bases, the J end by 2 bases, with 10 bases between. This CDR3 has 15 amino acids.

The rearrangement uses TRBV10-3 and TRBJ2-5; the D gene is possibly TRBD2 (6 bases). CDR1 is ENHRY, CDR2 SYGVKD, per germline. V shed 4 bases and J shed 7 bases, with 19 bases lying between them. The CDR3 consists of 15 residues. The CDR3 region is CAISGGDSSRSTQYF. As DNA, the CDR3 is TGTGCCATCAGTGGGGGGGACTCCTCAAGGTCGACCCAGTACTTC.

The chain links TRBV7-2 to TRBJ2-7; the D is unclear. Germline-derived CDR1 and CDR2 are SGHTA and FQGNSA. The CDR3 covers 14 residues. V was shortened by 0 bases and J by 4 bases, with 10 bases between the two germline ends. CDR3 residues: CASSLASAEYEQYF. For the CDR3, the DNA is TGTGCCAGCAGCTTAGCCTCGGCAGAGTACGAGCAGTACTTC.

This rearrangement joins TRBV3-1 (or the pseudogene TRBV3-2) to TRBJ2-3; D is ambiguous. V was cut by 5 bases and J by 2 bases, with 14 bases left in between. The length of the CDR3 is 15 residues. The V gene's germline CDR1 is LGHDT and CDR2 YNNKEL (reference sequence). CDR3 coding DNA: TGTGCCAGCAGCTCAACAGCGAGATCCACAGATACGCAGTATTTT. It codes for CASSSTARSTDTQYF.

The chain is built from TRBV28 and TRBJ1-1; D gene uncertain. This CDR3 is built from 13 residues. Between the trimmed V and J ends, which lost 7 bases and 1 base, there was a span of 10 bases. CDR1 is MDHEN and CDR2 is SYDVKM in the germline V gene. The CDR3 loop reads CASTTSRNTEAFF. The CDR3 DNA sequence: TGTGCCAGCACCACCAGTAGGAACACTGAAGCTTTCTTT.

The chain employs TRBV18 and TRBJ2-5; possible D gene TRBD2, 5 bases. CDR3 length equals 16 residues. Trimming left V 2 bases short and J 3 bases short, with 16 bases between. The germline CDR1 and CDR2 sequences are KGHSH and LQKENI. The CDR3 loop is CASSPAGPGSKETQYF. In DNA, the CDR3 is TGTGCCAGCTCACCAGCAGGTCCGGGAAGTAAAGAGACCCAGTACTTC.

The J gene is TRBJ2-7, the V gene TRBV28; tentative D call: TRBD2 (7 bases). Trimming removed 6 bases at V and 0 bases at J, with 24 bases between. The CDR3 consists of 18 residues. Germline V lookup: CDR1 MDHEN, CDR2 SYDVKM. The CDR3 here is CASRPGTSGGPSSYEQYF. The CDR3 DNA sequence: TGTGCCAGCAGGCCAGGGACATCCGGGGGGCCGAGCTCCTACGAGCAGTACTTC.

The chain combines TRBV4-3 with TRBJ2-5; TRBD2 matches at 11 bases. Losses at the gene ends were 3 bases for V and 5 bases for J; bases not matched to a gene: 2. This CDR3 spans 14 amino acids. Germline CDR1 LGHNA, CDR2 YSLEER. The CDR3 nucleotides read TGCGCCAGCAGCCAGAGGACTAGCGGGGAGACCCAGTACTTC. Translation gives CASSQRTSGETQYF.

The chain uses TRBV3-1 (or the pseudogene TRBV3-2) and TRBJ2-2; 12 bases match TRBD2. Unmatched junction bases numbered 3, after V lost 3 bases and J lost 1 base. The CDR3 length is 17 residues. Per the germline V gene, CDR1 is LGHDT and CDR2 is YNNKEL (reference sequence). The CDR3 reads CASSHRGLAGNTGELFF. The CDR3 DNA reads TGTGCCAGCAGCCACCGGGGACTAGCGGGGAACACCGGGGAGCTGTTTTTT.

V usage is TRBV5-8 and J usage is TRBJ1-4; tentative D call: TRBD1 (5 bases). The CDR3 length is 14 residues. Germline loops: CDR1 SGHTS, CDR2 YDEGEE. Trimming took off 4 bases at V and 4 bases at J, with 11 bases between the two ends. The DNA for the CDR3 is TGTGCCAGCAGCGGGACGGCCTTTAATGAAAAACTGTTTTTT. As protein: CASSGTAFNEKLFF.

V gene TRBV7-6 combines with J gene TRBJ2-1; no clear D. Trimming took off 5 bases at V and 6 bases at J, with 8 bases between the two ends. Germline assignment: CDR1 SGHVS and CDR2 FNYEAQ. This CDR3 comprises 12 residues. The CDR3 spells CASSAASNEQFF. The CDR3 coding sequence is TGTGCCAGCAGCGCCGCTAGCAATGAGCAGTTCTTC.

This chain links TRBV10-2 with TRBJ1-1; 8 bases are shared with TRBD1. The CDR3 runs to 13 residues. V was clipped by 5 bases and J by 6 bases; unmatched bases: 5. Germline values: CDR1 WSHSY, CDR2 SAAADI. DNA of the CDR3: TGCGCCAGCAGTAGGACAGGGTATTCTGAAGCTTTCTTT. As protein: CASSRTGYSEAFF.

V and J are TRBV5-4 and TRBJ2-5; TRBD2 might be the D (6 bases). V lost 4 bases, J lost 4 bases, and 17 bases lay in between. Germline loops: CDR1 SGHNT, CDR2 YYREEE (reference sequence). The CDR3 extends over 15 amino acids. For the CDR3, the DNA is TGTGCCAGCAGCCCTGGGGGGAGTGGAGCAGAGACCCAGTACTTC. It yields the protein CASSPGGSGAETQYF.

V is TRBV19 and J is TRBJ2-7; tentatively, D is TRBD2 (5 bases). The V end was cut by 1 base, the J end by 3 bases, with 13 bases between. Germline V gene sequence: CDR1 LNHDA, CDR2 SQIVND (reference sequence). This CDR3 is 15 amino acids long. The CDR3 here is CASSIGTLRGYEQYF. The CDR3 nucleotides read TGTGCCAGTAGTATAGGGACCCTCCGGGGCTACGAGCAGTACTTC.

The CDR3 spells CASSPGQGVYGYTF. The CDR3 coding sequence is TGTGCCAGCAGTCCCGGACAGGGCGTCTATGGCTACACCTTC. This rearrangement joins TRBV3-1 (or the pseudogene TRBV3-2) to TRBJ1-2; 8 bases match TRBD1. V lost 6 bases to trimming and J lost 4 bases; unmatched junction nucleotides: 7. The length of the CDR3 is 14 residues. Germline V gives CDR1 LGHDT, CDR2 YNNKEL (reference sequence).